These T cell receptor beta chains were read from a single sample in a study of circulating tumor DNA in untreated peripheral T-cell lymphoma. The protocol was immunoSEQ multiplex PCR, while the TCRdb copy is restricted to in-frame clones and leaves out a portion. This sample has 7,000 or so clones, with approximately 72% found just once. The sample comprised tumor tissue. Receptor source: a human donor with peripheral T-cell lymphoma. Each CDR3 is given with its conserved first and last residue. D genes are given only for firm matches. Where a row states a size, it is once, few, many or the class of an expanded clone; other rows omit it.

D gene	V gene	CDR3 length	clone size	J gene	CDR3 DNA	CDR3 protein
.	TRBV10-2	15	.	TRBJ1-2	TGCGCCAGCAGTGAGTCGAGACGGATGGGCTATGGCTACACCTTC	CASSESRRMGYGYTF
TRBD1	TRBV18	12	few	TRBJ2-7	TGTGCCAGCTCGGGACAGAGCTACGAGCAGTACTTC	CASSGQSYEQYF
.	TRBV19	13	.	TRBJ1-1	TGTGCCAGCTCGTGGGGCGGAAACACTGAAGCTTTCTTT	CASSWGGNTEAFF
.	TRBV11-3	16	.	TRBJ2-1	TGTGCCAGCAGCCAGTTTGGCCTGAGCTCCTACAATGAGCAGTTCTTC	CASSQFGLSSYNEQFF
TRBD1	TRBV18	16	.	TRBJ1-2	TGTGCCAGCTCACCAGGCGGCCCGGGACAGAACTATGGCTACACCTTC	CASSPGGPGQNYGYTF
.	TRBV7-2	14	.	TRBJ2-3	TGTGCCAGCAGCTTTGGGACTAGCACAGATACGCAGTATTTT	CASSFGTSTDTQYF
.	TRBV18	13	.	TRBJ2-5	TGTGCCAGCTCACCTCGACCGGGAGAGACCCAGTACTTC	CASSPRPGETQYF
.	TRBV10-2	16	once	TRBJ2-3	TGCGCCAGCAGTGAGCCGCGGACGGCTAGCACAGATACGCAGTATTTT	CASSEPRTASTDTQYF
TRBD2	TRBV19	17	few	TRBJ2-7	TGTGCCAGTAGTTCCGGGACTAGCGGGATTGGGTCCTACGAGCAGTACTTC	CASSSGTSGIGSYEQYF
.	TRBV22-1	15	.	TRBJ2-5	TGTGCCAGCACCACCATGGGAGCGGGCCAAGAGACCCAGTACTTC	CASTTMGAGQETQYF
.	TRBV6-8	14	few	TRBJ1-5	TGTGCCAGCAGTTCAGGGTCGAGCAATCAGCCCCAGCATTTT	CASSSGSSNQPQHF
.	TRBV5-1	15	.	TRBJ1-2	TGCGCCAGCAGCTTGGGTGACAGCCCTACCTATGGCTACACCTTC	CASSLGDSPTYGYTF
.	TRBV2	14	.	TRBJ1-1	TGTGCCAGCAGAGAGGTGGGATATAACACTGAAGCTTTCTTT	CASREVGYNTEAFF
.	TRBV18	13	.	TRBJ1-2	TGTGCCAGCTCACCAGGAGGGGCCTATGGCTACACCTTC	CASSPGGAYGYTF
.	TRBV6-9	13	once	TRBJ1-5	TGTGCCAGCAGACTGAGTGCCGCTCAGCCCCAGCATTTT	CASRLSAAQPQHF
TRBD1	TRBV7-6	15	.	TRBJ2-1	TGTGCCAGCAGCCTCCGGGACAGGGGGCTTGGTGAGCAGTTCTTC	CASSLRDRGLGEQFF
TRBD1	TRBV14	13	.	TRBJ2-1	TGTGCCAGCGAAAGGACAGGGGGAAATGAGCAGTTCTTC	CASERTGGNEQFF
.	TRBV6-8	13	.	TRBJ1-5	TGTGCCAGCAGTAAAAGACGGAATCAGCCCCAGCATTTT	CASSKRRNQPQHF
.	TRBV28	13	medium-sized	TRBJ1-1	TGTGCCAGCAGCCCACGGGGGCGCACTGAAGCTTTCTTT	CASSPRGRTEAFF
TRBD1	TRBV28	16	.	TRBJ2-3	TGTGCCAGCAGTGCCTCCGGGACAGGAGACACAGATACGCAGTATTTT	CASSASGTGDTDTQYF
.	TRBV28	13	.	TRBJ1-5	TGTGCCAGCAGCTGGACAGAAAATCAGCCCCAGCATTTT	CASSWTENQPQHF
.	TRBV6-8	13	few	TRBJ1-5	TGTGCCAGCAGTCTGGGCAACAATCAGCCCCAGCATTTT	CASSLGNNQPQHF
TRBD1	TRBV7-4	14	.	TRBJ1-1	TGTGCCAGCAGCTTAGCCCAGGGGGCCACTGAAGCTTTCTTT	CASSLAQGATEAFF
.	TRBV11-3	15	large	TRBJ1-2	TGTGCCAGCAGCTTGGAGGGACACCCTGGCTATGGCTACACCTTC	CASSLEGHPGYGYTF
TRBD2	TRBV28	17	medium-sized	TRBJ2-1	TGTGCCAGCAGTTCACGACTAGCAGGACAAATATACAATGAGCAGTTCTTC	CASSSRLAGQIYNEQFF
TRBD1	TRBV19	13	.	TRBJ1-5	TGTGCCAGTAGTGCCTGGACAGGGTCGGACCAGCATTTT	CASSAWTGSDQHF
.	TRBV25-1	14	.	TRBJ1-5	TGTGCCAGCAGTGGTTGGGGGGAAGGGCAGCCCCAGCATTTT	CASSGWGEGQPQHF
.	TRBV30	12	few	TRBJ1-3	TGTGCCTGGAGTGTATCTGCAAACACCATATATTTT	CAWSVSANTIYF
.	TRBV15	18	.	TRBJ2-3	TGTGCCACCAGCAGAGATAGAAGACATTCCGCTAGCACAGATACGCAGTATTTT	CATSRDRRHSASTDTQYF
TRBD2	TRBV30	14	once	TRBJ2-7	TGTGCCTGGAGGAAAGCGGGAGGCTTGTACGAGCAGTACTTC	CAWRKAGGLYEQYF
.	TRBV28	12	.	TRBJ1-5	TGTGCCAGCTTTGTGAGCAATCAGCCCCAGCATTTT	CASFVSNQPQHF
TRBD2	TRBV5-1	16	.	TRBJ2-5	TGCGCCAGCAGCCCGGCGGGCGGGAGGGCCCGAAAGACCCAGTACTTC	CASSPAGGRARKTQYF
.	TRBV6-8	13	.	TRBJ1-1	TGTGCCAGCAGTTATCTGGCAAACACTGAAGCTTTCTTT	CASSYLANTEAFF
.	TRBV1	17	.	TRBJ2-1	TGCGCCAGCAGCCAAGCCAGCGGGAGCAGCTCCTACAATGAGCAGTTCTTC	CASSQASGSSSYNEQFF
TRBD1	TRBV28	16	once	TRBJ1-4	TGTGCCAGCAGTCCCGGGACAGGGGGCTACGGTGAAAAACTGTTTTTT	CASSPGTGGYGEKLFF
TRBD1	TRBV19	13	.	TRBJ1-1	TGTGCCAGTAGTGCGGACAGGGGGATGCGCGCTTTCTTT	CASSADRGMRAFF
TRBD1	TRBV10-2	13	.	TRBJ2-7	TGCGCCAGCAGTCGTCAGGGGGCCGGGAAGCAGTACTTC	CASSRQGAGKQYF
TRBD2	TRBV15	18	.	TRBJ2-5	TGTGCCACCAGCACCCCGAAGGGTAGCGGGAGAGGGGGAGAGACCCAGTACTTC	CATSTPKGSGRGGETQYF
TRBD1	TRBV10-2	14	.	TRBJ2-5	TGCGCCAGCAGTGACCGGGGACAGAAAGAGACCCAGTACTTC	CASSDRGQKETQYF
.	TRBV29-1	13	.	TRBJ2-7	TGCAGCGGTCTAGCGAGTACTTCCTACGAGCAGTACTTC	CSGLASTSYEQYF
TRBD1	TRBV2	14	.	TRBJ2-3	TGTGCCAGCAGTGACACAGGGGTAAAAGATACGCAGTATTTT	CASSDTGVKDTQYF
TRBD1	TRBV28	14	.	TRBJ2-7	TGTGCCAGCAGTTTCCCGGGACAGGACGAGGAGCAGTACTTC	CASSFPGQDEEQYF
TRBD2	TRBV19	15	few	TRBJ2-2	TGTGCCAGTAGTATAGCGGGAGGTCTTCCCGGGGAGCTGTTTTTT	CASSIAGGLPGELFF
TRBD2	TRBV15	16	.	TRBJ2-1	TGTGCCACCAGCAGAGCCGGGACTAGCGGGTTAAATGAGCAGTTCTTC	CATSRAGTSGLNEQFF
TRBD1	TRBV6-8	14	.	TRBJ1-2	TGTGCCAGCAGTTCACGCGGGACAGGGAATGGCTACACCTTC	CASSSRGTGNGYTF
.	TRBV28	15	few	TRBJ2-1	TGTGCCAGCAGTTTATTGAGGAGACATTACAATGAGCAGTTCTTC	CASSLLRRHYNEQFF
TRBD1	TRBV19	16	few	TRBJ1-5	TGTGCCAGTAGTATGAGGGGGCGAGGGAGCAATCAGCCCCAGCATTTT	CASSMRGRGSNQPQHF
.	TRBV11-3	15	.	TRBJ1-1	TGTGCCAGCAGTCAAACCTACGGGGAGAACACTGAAGCTTTCTTT	CASSQTYGENTEAFF
TRBD1	TRBV30	14	.	TRBJ1-5	TGTGCCTGGGCCGGGACAGGGGACAATCAGCCCCAGCATTTT	CAWAGTGDNQPQHF